These 19 T cell receptor beta chains originate from one sample sequenced in a study of identical twins. In TCRdb, the 5' RACE reads were re-called with MiXCR into one record per CDR3 protein. The sample lists approximately 670,000 distinct CDR3 sequences; roughly 6% were seen once. The sample was naive T cells sorted from blood. These receptors were obtained from a man in his late teens or twenties in good health.

This clonotype was counted at least ten times. The chain employs TRBV12-3 or TRBV12-4 and TRBJ2-7; tentatively, D is TRBD2 (6 bases). The CDR3 is 14 residues long. Trimming stripped 5 bases from V and 6 bases from J, with 17 bases between. CDR3 coding DNA: TGTGCCAGCAGTGAGTTGGGAGGAAATCCCGAGCAGTACTTC. It encodes CASSELGGNPEQYF.

The sample holds many counts of this clonotype. The chain is built from TRBV29-1 and TRBJ2-2; D is undetermined. The germline CDR1 and CDR2 sequences are SQVTM and ANQGSEA. The CDR3 contains 12 residues. Deletions cut 4 bases from V and 1 base from J, with 4 bases between. The CDR3 coding sequence is TGCAGCGTTGGCGTGAACACCGGGGAGCTGTTTTTT. It yields the protein CSVGVNTGELFF.

The chain is built from TRBV11-2 and TRBJ2-1, with D possibly TRBD2 on 5 matching bases. Looked up from germline, CDR1 is SGHAT and CDR2 is FQNNGV. This CDR3 region has 13 residues. V shed 5 bases and J shed 6 bases, with 11 bases lying between them. The CDR3 here is CASSHPSINEQFF. DNA of the CDR3: TGTGCCAGCAGCCACCCTAGCATCAATGAGCAGTTCTTC.

This clonotype appeared many times. The junction differs from germline at one of its ends, possibly a read error. The chain has TRBV7-9 and TRBJ2-7; D not certain. Germline V lookup: CDR1 SEHNR, CDR2 FQNEAQ (reference sequence). This CDR3 region has 11 residues. The CDR3 coding sequence is TGTGCCAGCAGCCCCCTCGATGGCGGACACTTC. Translation: CASSPLDGGHF.

This clonotype was seen at least ten times. The chain uses TRBV5-1 and TRBJ2-1; 8 bases map to TRBD2. V trimming: 0 bases; J trimming: 3 bases; junction bases outside the gene matches: 5. The CDR3 is made up of 16 amino acids. The germline V gene encodes CDR1 SGHRS and CDR2 YFSETQ. The DNA for the CDR3 is TGCGCCAGCAGCTTGGAACCGGGGGGGAACTACAATGAGCAGTTCTTC. Residues: CASSLEPGGNYNEQFF. Filled out from reference TRBV5-1 and TRBJ2-1, the complete variable domain reads KAGVTQTPRYLIKTRGQQVTLSCSPISGHRSVSWYQQTPGQGLQFLFEYFSETQRNKGNFPGRFSGRQFSNSRSEMNVSTLELGDSALYLCASSLEPGGNYNEQFFGPGTRLTVL.

The chain is built from TRBV7-8 and TRBJ2-7; D is ambiguous. CDR3 size: 16 residues. Trimming left V 1 base short and J 2 bases short, with 15 bases between. Germline-derived CDR1 and CDR2 are SGHVS and FQNEAQ. The CDR3 coding sequence is TGTGCCAGCAGCTTAGTGGGCATACCCTTAGCCTACGAGCAGTACTTC. It specifies CASSLVGIPLAYEQYF. Using reference TRBV7-8 and TRBJ2-7 for the parts outside the CDR3, the full variable domain is GAGVSQSPRYKVAKRGQDVALRCDPISGHVSLFWYQQALGQGPEFLTYFQNEAQLDKSGLPSDRFFAERPEGSVSTLKIQRTQQEDSAVYLCASSLVGIPLAYEQYFGPGTRLTVT.

This clonotype was detected many times. The rearrangement uses TRBV12-3 or TRBV12-4 and TRBJ1-1; D may be TRBD1 (5 bases). Deletions cut 6 bases from V and 3 bases from J, with 11 bases between. The length of the CDR3 is 13 residues. For the CDR3, the DNA is TGTGCCAGCAGGCGAGCGGGGGACACTGAAGCTTTCTTT. It specifies CASRRAGDTEAFF.

This clonotype came up many times. The chain carries TRBV29-1 and TRBJ1-2, with D perhaps TRBD1 (6 bases). This CDR3 spans 13 amino acids. The germline CDR1 and CDR2 sequences are SQVTM and ANQGSEA. Trimming cost V 5 bases and J 4 bases, with 14 bases left between them. As DNA, the CDR3 is TGCAGCGTTCTTTGGGGGCTTGGCTATGGCTACACCTTC. This translates into CSVLWGLGYGYTF.

Here the CDR3 reads CASSFEGGYQPQHF. The CDR3 DNA is TGTGCCAGCAGTTTCGAGGGGGGGTATCAGCCCCAGCATTTT. V usage is TRBV12-3 or TRBV12-4 and J usage is TRBJ1-5; D may be TRBD1 (6 bases). Trimming left V 3 bases short and J 5 bases short, with 11 bases between. The CDR3 is 14 amino acids.

This clonotype has at least ten counts. This rearrangement joins TRBV5-1 to TRBJ2-2, with 7 bases lining up with TRBD1. In germline, CDR1 is SGHRS, CDR2 YFSETQ. V lost 0 bases, J lost 0 bases, and 2 bases stayed unmatched. CDR3 length: 16 amino acids. The CDR3 region is CASSLETGSNTGELFF. The CDR3 DNA reads as TGCGCCAGCAGCTTGGAGACAGGGTCGAACACCGGGGAGCTGTTTTTT.

This clonotype was recorded many times. The CDR3 coding sequence is TGTGCCAGCAGCCAAGACGGGGTAGCGAGACCTCGCACAGATACGCAGTATTTT. Its protein product is CASSQDGVARPRTDTQYF. The rearrangement uses TRBV3-1 and TRBJ2-3; tentatively, D is TRBD2 (5 bases). The CDR3 loop spans 18 amino acids. V was clipped by 0 bases and J by 1 base, with 17 bases between them. CDR1 is LGHDT and CDR2 is YNNKEL in the germline V gene (reference sequence).

This CDR3 is CASSERDEQYV. For the CDR3, the DNA is TGTGCCAGCTCAGAACGGGACGAGCAGTACGTC. The rearrangement uses TRBV18 and TRBJ2-7; D not resolved. CDR1 is KGHSH, CDR2 LQKENI, per germline. Trimming removed 5 bases from V and 5 bases from J, with 7 bases in between. This CDR3 has 11 amino acids.

This clonotype was found many times. This rearrangement joins TRBV5-6 to TRBJ1-1; D gene uncertain. V was shortened by 0 bases and J by 4 bases, with 10 bases between the two germline ends. The CDR3 totals 14 residues. CDR1 and CDR2 from the germline V gene are SGHDT and YYEEEE. The CDR3 protein is CASSLVQKGTEAFF. CDR3 in DNA: TGTGCCAGCAGCTTGGTCCAGAAGGGCACTGAAGCTTTCTTT. Full variable domain (rest looked up from reference TRBV5-6 and TRBJ1-1): DAGVTQSPTHLIKTRGQQVTLRCSPKSGHDTVSWYQQALGQGPQFIFQYYEEEERQRGNFPDRFSGHQFPNYSSELNVNALLLGDSALYLCASSLVQKGTEAFFGQGTRLTVV.

The V call is TRBV7-9, the J call TRBJ2-7, with 10 bases matching TRBD2. The CDR3 is 15 amino acids. The germline V gene has CDR1 SEHNR and CDR2 FQNEAQ (reference sequence). The V and J ends lost 2 bases and 7 bases, in that order; junction bases with no gene match: 8. This CDR3 reads CASSLLAGVGGEQYF. In nucleotides, the CDR3 is TGTGCCAGCAGCTTACTAGCGGGAGTCGGAGGTGAGCAGTACTTC.

This clonotype was counted many times. This chain links TRBV6-4 with TRBJ1-1, with D possibly matching TRBD1 (6 bases). CDR1 and CDR2 from the germline V gene are MRHNA and SNTAGT. With 3 bases removed from V and 1 base from J, the gap between germline ends came to 6 bases. This CDR3 has 13 amino acids. CDR3: CASSETGNTEAFF. The CDR3 coding sequence is TGTGCCAGCAGTGAGACAGGGAACACTGAAGCTTTCTTT.

This clonotype was detected ten times or more. This chain uses TRBV4-1 with TRBJ2-2; 7 nucleotides match TRBD1. The CDR3 has 17 residues. With V trimmed by 2 bases and J by 2 bases, 8 bases remained unmatched. CDR1 is MGHRA and CDR2 is YSYEKL in the germline V gene. In DNA form, the CDR3 reads TGCGCCAGCAGCCAATCATCCGGGACAGCAAACACCGGGGAGCTGTTTTTT. This gives the protein CASSQSSGTANTGELFF.

The CDR3 loop is CASSLSAPLTDTQYF. The CDR3 region has the DNA TGTGCCAGCAGCCTCAGCGCGCCTCTCACAGATACGCAGTATTTT. The V call is TRBV5-5, the J call TRBJ2-3; D is undetermined. Germline CDR1 and CDR2: SGHKS and YYEKEE (reference sequence). Deletions cut 4 bases from V and 2 bases from J, with 14 bases between. The CDR3 consists of 15 residues. Full variable domain (remainder filled in from reference TRBV5-5 and TRBJ2-3): DAGVTQSPTHLIKTRGQQVTLRCSPISGHKSVSWYQQVLGQGPQFIFQYYEKEERGRGNFPDRFSARQFPNYSSELNVNALLLGDSALYLCASSLSAPLTDTQYFGPGTRLTVL.

This clonotype was observed a handful of times. The chain's CDR3 is CASLRDGGWSTDTQYF. CDR3 coding DNA: TGTGCCAGCCTCCGTGACGGGGGATGGAGCACAGATACGCAGTATTTT. The rearrangement joins TRBV6-1 to TRBJ2-3, with TRBD2 as a possible D gene (6 bases). The CDR3 extends over 16 amino acids. V lost 8 bases, J lost 0 bases, and 18 bases lay in between. The germline gives CDR1 MNHNS, CDR2 SASEGT.

The V and J genes are TRBV30 and TRBJ2-7; the match to TRBD1 covers 10 bases. The CDR3 length is 14 residues. V lost 2 bases, J lost 5 bases, and 6 bases stayed unmatched. The germline gives CDR1 GTSNPN, CDR2 SVGIG (reference sequence). The CDR3 DNA reads TGTGCCTGGAGTAGAGGACAGGGGGTGAACGAGCAGTACGTC. Residues: CAWSRGQGVNEQYV.